The 10 T cell receptor beta chains listed next were all sequenced from one sample in a study of cytotoxic CD8 clonotypes in ibrutinib-treated CLL. This table comes from immunoSEQ multiplex PCR, and its TCRdb copy is limited to in-frame clones, with some not included. Seen here are about 40,000 clones, around 70% observed once, and the top ten hold 10%. The source was PBMCs, collected at disease progression, from a patient treated with ibrutinib. All receptors derive from a human donor with chronic lymphocytic leukemia.

This chain uses TRBV19 with TRBJ2-2; the D gene is possibly TRBD2 (5 bases). V was clipped by 7 bases and J by 6 bases, with 9 bases between them. The CDR3 extends over 12 amino acids. The V gene's germline CDR1 is LNHDA and CDR2 SQIVND (reference sequence). For the CDR3, the DNA is TGTGCCAGTAAAGAGGGCTCCGGGGAGCTGTTTTTT. Residues: CASKEGSGELFF.

The chain employs TRBV11-2 and TRBJ1-1; D may be TRBD1 (6 bases). Trimming cost V 5 bases and J 0 bases, with 16 bases left between them. The CDR3 spans 16 residues. Germline V CDR1 and CDR2: SGHAT, FQNNGV. The chain's CDR3 is CASSPEGRGLNTEAFF. The DNA of the CDR3 is TGTGCCAGCAGCCCCGAAGGGAGGGGGTTGAACACTGAAGCTTTCTTT.

V and J are TRBV19 and TRBJ2-1, with D perhaps TRBD1 or TRBD2 (5 bases each). This CDR3 region has 13 residues. V was clipped by 4 bases and J by 9 bases, with 13 bases between them. Germline V gene lookup returns CDR1 LNHDA and CDR2 SQIVND (reference sequence). The chain's CDR3 is CASSRDPLREQFF. The DNA for the CDR3 is TGTGCCAGTAGTAGGGACCCCCTCCGTGAGCAGTTCTTC.

The chain is built from TRBV10-3 and TRBJ1-2; the match to TRBD1 covers 10 bases. V shed 4 bases and J 4 bases; nucleotides not matched to a gene: 3. From germline, CDR1 is ENHRY and CDR2 SYGVKD. The length of the CDR3 is 14 residues. The CDR3 sequence is CAISGTGGSYGYTF. The CDR3 DNA follows: TGTGCCATCAGTGGGACAGGGGGATCCTATGGCTACACCTTC.

The V and J genes are TRBV7-9 and TRBJ2-5; D could derive from TRBD1 or TRBD2 (5 bases each). This CDR3 contains 13 residues. Germline assignment: CDR1 SEHNR and CDR2 FQNEAQ (reference sequence). The V end lost 3 bases, the J end lost 5 bases, and 10 bases lay between the germline ends. CDR3 loop: CASSFGGTETQYF. In DNA form, the CDR3 reads TGTGCCAGCAGCTTTGGGGGAACGGAGACCCAGTACTTC.

The rearrangement joins TRBV7-8 to TRBJ2-7; 7 nucleotides agree with TRBD2. The CDR3 loop spans 15 amino acids. V lost 5 bases to trimming and J lost 0 bases; unmatched junction nucleotides: 7. In germline, CDR1 is SGHVS, CDR2 FQNEAQ. CDR3 protein: CASSPPGGSSYEQYF. In nucleotides, the CDR3 is TGTGCCAGCAGCCCCCCCGGGGGGAGCTCCTACGAGCAGTACTTC.

V gene TRBV6-5 combines with J gene TRBJ2-5; 8 nucleotides line up with TRBD2. V trimming: 8 bases; J trimming: 5 bases; junction bases outside the gene matches: 10. The CDR3 spans 14 residues. CDR1 and CDR2 (germline): MNHEY, SVGAGI. CDR3 DNA sequence: TGTGCCAGCCGGAGCGGGAGTCGAAGGGAGACCCAGTACTTC. Protein sequence: CASRSGSRRETQYF.

The V call is TRBV6-5, the J call TRBJ2-7, with 11 bases lining up with TRBD2. Germline V gene data show CDR1 as MNHEY and CDR2 as SVGAGI. This CDR3 is 13 amino acids long. V shed 6 bases, J shed 9 bases, and the junction held 7 bases outside the gene matches. The CDR3 DNA sequence: TGTGCCAGCAGAACCGGGACTAGCGGAGGGCAGTACTTC. Translating it yields CASRTGTSGGQYF.

V is TRBV19 and J is TRBJ2-7, with D tentatively TRBD2 (5 bases). V was cut by 6 bases and J by 3 bases, with 6 bases left in between. Germline V gene data show CDR1 as LNHDA and CDR2 as SQIVND (reference sequence). The CDR3 runs 11 residues. The CDR3 here is CASSGNYEQYF. DNA for the CDR3: TGTGCCAGTAGCGGGAACTACGAGCAGTACTTC.

This sequence joins TRBV30 and TRBJ1-3, with TRBD1 as a possible D gene (5 bases). CDR3 length equals 13 residues. Per germline, CDR1 GTSNPN and CDR2 SVGIG (reference sequence). V lost 5 bases, J lost 4 bases, and 12 bases lay in between. The CDR3 loop reads CAWSGGFGNTIYF. The CDR3 DNA is TGTGCCTGGTCTGGGGGGTTCGGAAACACCATATATTTT.